This TCR beta chain was identified during a study of T cell responses to AZD1222 COVID-19 vaccine. General study findings and limits: The span of vaccine-associated CD4 TCRs extended across spike, with dominance at 160-218 and 743-854.

Concerning this clone: Its target is unknown.

Germline lookup yields CDR1 SNHLY and CDR2 FYNNEI. With V trimmed by 7 bases and J by 3 bases, 5 bases remained unmatched. There are 13 residues in the CDR3. The table came from immunoSEQ multiplex PCR; TCRdb's copy has only in-frame clones and leaves some out. This sample has 85,000 to 100,000 clones, with roughly 92% found just once. The sample was peripheral blood, taken on day 0 of AZD1222 vaccination. The chain links TRBV2 to TRBJ2-7; TRBD1 matches 8 bases. The origin of this receptor is an adult in good health. CDR3 coding DNA: TGTGCCAGCACGGAGACAGGGGACTACGAGCAGTACTTC. Encoded protein: CASTETGDYEQYF.